This T cell receptor (beta chain) is from a study of T cells in narcolepsy. Study background: Enrolled donors included narcolepsy type 1 or type 2 patients and healthy controls. General study points: Healthy controls reportedly lacked the autoreactive clonotypes serially found in patients' blood. In some patient and control memory CD4+ samples, autoreactive clones were absent. Same-patient CSF and blood CD4+ T cell clonotypes included HCRT-specific and TRIB2-specific autoreactive ones.

This clone was found once. The antigen is unknown. The assay was immunoSEQ multiplex PCR, and TCRdb's table has in-frame clones only and misses some. Among approximately 30,000 clones listed, around 86% were seen once. Germline CDR1 and CDR2: MGHRA and YSYEKL. V dropped 2 bases and J dropped 6 bases, with 16 bases sitting between them. The CDR3 contains 15 residues. The receptor was isolated from a human donor with narcolepsy. Sequencing used CD45RA- memory CD4+ T cells from PBMCs. The genes are TRBV4-1 and TRBJ1-2; unclear D gene. As DNA, the CDR3 is TGCGCCAGCAGCCAACCCGTGAGGAGCGGGGATGGCTACACCTTC. Amino acid sequence: CASSQPVRSGDGYTF.